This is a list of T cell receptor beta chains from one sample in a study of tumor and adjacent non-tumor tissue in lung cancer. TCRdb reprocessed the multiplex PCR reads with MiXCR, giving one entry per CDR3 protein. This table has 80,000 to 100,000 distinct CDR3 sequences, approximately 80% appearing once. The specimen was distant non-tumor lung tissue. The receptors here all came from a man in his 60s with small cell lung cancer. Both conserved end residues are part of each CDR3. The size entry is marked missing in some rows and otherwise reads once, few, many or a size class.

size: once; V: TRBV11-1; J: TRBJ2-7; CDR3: CASSLSEDQYF
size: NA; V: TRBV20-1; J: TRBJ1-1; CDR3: CCATGVNTEASF
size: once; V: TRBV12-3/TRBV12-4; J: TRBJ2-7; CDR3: CASRPGHGSYEHYF
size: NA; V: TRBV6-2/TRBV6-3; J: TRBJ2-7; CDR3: CVSKIAGAPMERCF
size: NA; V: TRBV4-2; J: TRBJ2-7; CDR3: CASSQDTSVNEQYF
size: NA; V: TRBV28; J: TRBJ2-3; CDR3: CISSYGARFTDTQYF
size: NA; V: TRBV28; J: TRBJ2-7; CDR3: CASSFASVVCEQYF
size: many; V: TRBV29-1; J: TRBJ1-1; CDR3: CSVVLGGEVRGEAFF
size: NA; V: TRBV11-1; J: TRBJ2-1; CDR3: CASSSETRTCGSGNEQFF
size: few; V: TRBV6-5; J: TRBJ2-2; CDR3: CASRDREYLTGELFF
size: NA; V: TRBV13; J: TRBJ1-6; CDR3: CASSRNDGSSYNSLIHF
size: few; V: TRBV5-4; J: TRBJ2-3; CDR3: CASSLGRPGNTDTQYF
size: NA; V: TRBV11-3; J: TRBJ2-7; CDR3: CAISFSGYSPTVYEQYF
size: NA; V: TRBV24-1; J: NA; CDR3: CATSVVPGRFNQPQYF
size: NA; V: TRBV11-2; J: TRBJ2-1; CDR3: CASSLMTAQSSYDEHFF
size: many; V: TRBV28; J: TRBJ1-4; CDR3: CASSRSLNEKLFF
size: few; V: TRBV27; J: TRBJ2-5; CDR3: CASSLDMYQETQYF
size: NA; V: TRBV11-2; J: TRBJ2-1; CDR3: CARQMREDDNEQFF
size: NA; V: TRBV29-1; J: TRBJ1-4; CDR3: CSVESDGTNEKLVF
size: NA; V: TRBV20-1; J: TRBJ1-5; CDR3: CSHRTGGYQPQHF
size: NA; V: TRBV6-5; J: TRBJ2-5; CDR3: CASSRDLAANIKETQYF
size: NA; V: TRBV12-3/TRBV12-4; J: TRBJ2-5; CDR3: CASSLPAGGGVTQYF
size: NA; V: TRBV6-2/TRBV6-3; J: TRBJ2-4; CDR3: CASSNGRLAGGAQYF
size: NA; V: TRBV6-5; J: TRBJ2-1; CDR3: CASTYSGGVANEQFF
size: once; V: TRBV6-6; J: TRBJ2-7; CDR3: CASSYGEDRSNEQYF
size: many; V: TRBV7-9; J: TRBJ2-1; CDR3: CASSLREAYEQFF
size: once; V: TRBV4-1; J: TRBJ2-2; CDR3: CASSQFGANTGELLF
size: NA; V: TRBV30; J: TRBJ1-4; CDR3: CAWSFTGLGDEKLFF
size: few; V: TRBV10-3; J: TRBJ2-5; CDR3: CAIGGVGSQETQYF
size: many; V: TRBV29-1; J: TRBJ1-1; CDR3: CSARGGAGRTEAFF
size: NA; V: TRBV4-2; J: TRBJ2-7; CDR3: CASSQDGMLTEQYF
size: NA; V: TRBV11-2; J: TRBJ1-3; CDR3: CATNLRGGAGNTIYF
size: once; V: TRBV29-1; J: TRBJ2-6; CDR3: CSVSTGGVANLLTF
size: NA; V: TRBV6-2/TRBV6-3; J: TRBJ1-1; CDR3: CASSEVAPFYSEAFF
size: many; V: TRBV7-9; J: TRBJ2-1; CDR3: CASSPLQREGQDEQFF